This TCR beta chain was identified in a study of blood T cell repertoires in COVID-19. Study-wide background: Italy, Spain and the United States were the sources of the convalescent and acute COVID-19 samples. Nucleic acid was either cDNA or gDNA, and it came from T cells, B-cell-depleted T cells, or PBMCs.

Authors' data handling: Reference gene primer amplification gave estimated nucleated cell counts. TCRdb's table, derived via immunoSEQ multiplex PCR, lists solely in-frame clones and lacks some. V and J calls and clone size are as listed in that table; D and trimming were resolved from the DNA. The sample includes hundreds of thousands of clones, 83% of them seen just once. With V trimmed by 2 bases and J by 3 bases, 1 base remained unmatched. The CDR3 length is 13 residues. Germline V gives CDR1 MDHEN, CDR2 SYDVKM. The specimen sequenced was peripheral blood. This chain links TRBV28 with TRBJ2-7; 7 bases are shared with TRBD2. The clonotype was recovered from a woman aged 45-60 years who had recovered from COVID-19. CDR3 bases: TGTGCCAGCAGTTTAGGGGGGGGCTACGAGCAGTACTTC. This codes for CASSLGGGYEQYF.